This T cell receptor (beta chain) was recorded in a study of identical twins. Study-wide points: When twins shared out-of-frame alpha sequences, those sequences had excess low generation probability. For cord blood, abundant beta clonotypes had fewer insertions, unlike memory repertoires, which showed none.

V lost 1 base and J lost 6, with 7 bases in between. This CDR3 is 12 amino acids long. Germline CDR1 SEHNR, CDR2 FQNEAQ (reference sequence). This clonotype was seen at least ten times. Its target is not known. cDNA molecules carried unique molecular identifiers, and template switching added a universal primer site. TCRdb re-called the 5' RACE reads through MiXCR, storing one row per CDR3 protein. The sample lists 650,000 to 800,000 distinct CDR3 sequences; 8.6% were seen once. These same data were also listed under a study on yellow fever vaccine responses in identical twins.

The chain recombines TRBV7-9 with TRBJ2-7; D is unclear. The sequence derives from a woman aged 18-29 years in good health. Source material: PBMCs. The CDR3 here is CASSLGHPEQYF. Here the CDR3 DNA reads TGTGCCAGCAGCTTAGGACATCCCGAGCAGTACTTC.